This T cell receptor beta chain comes out of a study of circulating and synovial CD4+ cells in juvenile arthritis. Study outcomes and limitations: Circulating pathogenic-like lymphocytes shared a substantially higher fraction of CDR3 sequences with synovium than bulk blood. CPL versus bulk CD4 samples: T cell genome counts differed by at least an order of magnitude. Measured synovium overlap likely understates the true shared repertoire.

The CDR3 has 13 amino acids. Germline V gene sequence: CDR1 MRHNA, CDR2 SNTAGT. Unmatched junction bases numbered 4, after V lost 8 bases and J lost 3 bases. This clone was detected a few times. The antigen remains undetermined. The repertoire was sequenced with immunoSEQ multiplex PCR; TCRdb's copy has only in-frame clones and lacks some. This sample yields approximately 36,000 clones, of which 94% are seen a single time; less than 0.8% belongs to the top ten. Samples derive from patients with active juvenile idiopathic arthritis. The rearrangement links TRBV6-4 to TRBJ2-5, with 9 bases identical to TRBD2. Sequencing was carried out using CD4+ T cells from blood. This sequence was found in a human donor with juvenile idiopathic arthritis. The CDR3: CASPGLAEETQYF. CDR3 in DNA: TGTGCCAGCCCGGGACTAGCAGAAGAGACCCAGTACTTC.